The 19 T cell receptor beta chains given below trace back to one sample, sequenced in a study of beta chain features in type 1 diabetes. Reverse transcription of all isolated RNA meant that expressed TCRB transcripts were sequenced. The repertoire was sequenced with immunoSEQ multiplex PCR; TCRdb's copy has only in-frame clones and lacks some. The sample includes roughly 450,000 clones, roughly 13% of them seen just once. Sequenced material: naive CD4+ T cells from blood. Receptors were obtained from a man aged 25 to 45 in good health.

There are a few counts of this clone. The V and J genes are TRBV18 and TRBJ2-3; D gene uncertain. In germline, CDR1 is KGHSH, CDR2 LQKENI. CDR3 length: 14 residues. V dropped 3 bases and J dropped 2 bases, with 9 bases sitting between them. The CDR3 loop is CASSPVLATDTQYF. Here the CDR3 DNA reads TGTGCCAGCTCACCGGTGCTCGCCACAGATACGCAGTATTTT.

J is TRBJ1-2 and V is TRBV28; no clear D. From germline, CDR1 is MDHEN and CDR2 SYDVKM. V was clipped by 3 bases and J by 4 bases, with 9 bases between them. CDR3 size: 13 residues. The CDR3, as DNA: TGTGCCAGCAGTTTGGGCCCACTCTATGGCTACACCTTC. This encodes CASSLGPLYGYTF.

The J gene is TRBJ2-3, the V gene TRBV30; D is undetermined. CDR1 and CDR2 from the germline V gene are GTSNPN and SVGIG (reference sequence). CDR3 length: 14 residues. Trimming took off 3 bases at V and 1 base at J, with 11 bases between the two ends. CDR3 nucleotides: TGTGCCTGGAGGATCCCCTGGGGCACAGATACGCAGTATTTT. Translating it yields CAWRIPWGTDTQYF.

V gene TRBV6-5 combines with J gene TRBJ2-1; weak D call: TRBD1 (6 bases). In germline, CDR1 is MNHEY, CDR2 SVGAGI. The V end was cut by 1 base, the J end by 6 bases, with 10 bases between. The CDR3 runs 14 residues. The chain's CDR3 is CASSYLGAVNEQFF. The DNA for the CDR3 is TGTGCCAGCAGTTACTTGGGGGCTGTCAATGAGCAGTTCTTC.

The sample holds a few counts of this clone. This chain uses TRBV30 with TRBJ1-2; no clear D gene. V shed 6 bases and J shed 1 base, with 3 bases lying between them. The CDR3 length is 10 residues. In germline, CDR1 is GTSNPN, CDR2 SVGIG (reference sequence). This chain's CDR3 is CACYNYGYTF. The CDR3 nucleotides read TGTGCCTGCTATAACTATGGCTACACCTTC.

The gene calls are TRBV15 and TRBJ2-1; TRBD2 agrees at 7 bases. The CDR3 consists of 15 residues. V shed 2 bases and J 7 bases; nucleotides not matched to a gene: 8. The V gene's germline CDR1 is LNHNV and CDR2 YYDKDF (reference sequence). This chain's CDR3 is CATSRLLANSNEQFF. In nucleotides, the CDR3 is TGTGCCACCAGCAGACTACTAGCGAATTCGAATGAGCAGTTCTTC.

This clone came up a few times. This chain uses TRBV5-4 with TRBJ2-2, with 14 positions matching TRBD2. With 10 bases clipped from V and 2 bases from J, the junction kept 7 bases outside the gene matches. The CDR3 contains 16 residues. Germline V CDR1 and CDR2: SGHNT, YYREEE (reference sequence). The CDR3 nucleotides are TGTGCCTCATCGACTAGCGGGAGGGCCAACACCGGGGAGCTGTTTTTT. Translating it yields CASSTSGRANTGELFF.

This clone was detected a few times. The rearrangement joins TRBV11-2 to TRBJ2-7, with no clear D. Germline V gene lookup returns CDR1 SGHAT and CDR2 FQNNGV. This CDR3 is 12 amino acids long. Trimming stripped 1 base from V and 2 bases from J, with 3 bases between. CDR3 residues: CASSLGAYEQYF. The DNA for the CDR3 is TGTGCCAGCAGCTTAGGAGCCTACGAGCAGTACTTC.

This chain links TRBV6-5 with TRBJ1-1; 7 bases fit TRBD1. The germline V gene encodes CDR1 MNHEY and CDR2 SVGAGI. This CDR3 region has 12 residues. The V and J ends lost 6 bases and 5 bases, in that order; junction bases with no gene match: 3. CDR3 bases: TGTGCCAGCAGCCACAGGGGTACTGAAGCTTTCTTT. It specifies CASSHRGTEAFF.

This clone was seen a handful of times. V is TRBV6-6 and J is TRBJ2-3; D is ambiguous. CDR1 MNHNY and CDR2 SVGAGI come from the germline V gene (reference sequence). The V end lost 5 bases, the J end lost 6 bases, and 12 bases lay between the germline ends. The CDR3 is 13 amino acids. The CDR3 nucleotides are TGTGCCAGCAGTCCAACGGTGGGGGATACGCAGTATTTT. It specifies CASSPTVGDTQYF.

The genes are TRBV13 and TRBJ2-7; 9 bases are a match to TRBD2. Losses at the gene ends were 5 bases for V and 8 bases for J; bases not matched to a gene: 16. CDR1 is PRHDT and CDR2 is FYEKMQ in the germline V gene (reference sequence). The CDR3 has 16 residues. The CDR3 sequence: CASSESASGTFGKQYF. The CDR3 DNA sequence: TGTGCCAGCAGCGAATCGGCTAGCGGGACATTTGGCAAGCAGTACTTC.

This clone has just a few counts. The chain employs TRBV7-9 and TRBJ2-5; tentative D call: TRBD1 (5 bases). The V gene lost 5 bases and the J gene lost 4 bases, with 14 bases spanning the gap. This CDR3 spans 14 amino acids. Germline V gene lookup returns CDR1 SEHNR and CDR2 FQNEAQ (reference sequence). The CDR3 DNA is TGTGCCAGCAGCCTCTTGACAAGGGGAGAGACCCAGTACTTC. Translation gives CASSLLTRGETQYF.

This clone was counted between two and nine times. At one end the junction does not follow the germline gene, possibly because of a read error. V is TRBV29-1 and J is TRBJ2-5; 10 bases line up with TRBD2. The CDR3 loop spans 15 amino acids. Germline CDR1 reads SQVTM; CDR2 reads ANQGSEA. The DNA of the CDR3 is TGCAGCGTCCTTAGCGGGAGGACCCTCCAAGAGACCCATTACTTC. Amino acids: CSVLSGRTLQETHYF.

The chain uses TRBV9 and TRBJ2-3; 12 bases are a match to TRBD2. Trimming at V came to 0 bases and at J to 1 base, leaving 3 bases not matched to a gene. Germline V gives CDR1 SGDLS, CDR2 YYNGEE. The CDR3 has 17 residues. In DNA form, the CDR3 reads TGTGCCAGCAGCGTAGGACTAGCGGGAGTAGGCACAGATACGCAGTATTTT. Protein: CASSVGLAGVGTDTQYF.

A few counts support this clone. The chain combines TRBV5-1 with TRBJ2-5, with a possible D match to TRBD2 (6 bases). CDR1 SGHRS and CDR2 YFSETQ come from the germline V gene. Trimming removed 1 base at V and 4 bases at J, with 14 bases between. The CDR3 length is 15 residues. The CDR3 region is CASSLTSRSGETQYF. CDR3 bases: TGCGCCAGCAGCTTGACTAGCAGGTCGGGAGAGACCCAGTACTTC.

This clone has more than one count but fewer than ten. This chain links TRBV7-9 with TRBJ1-2, with D possibly being TRBD1 (5 bases). V was pared by 3 bases and J by 3 bases, with 14 bases between. This CDR3 comprises 15 residues. Germline assignment: CDR1 SEHNR and CDR2 FQNEAQ (reference sequence). The CDR3 sequence: CASSFQPGPHYGYTF. DNA for the CDR3: TGTGCCAGCAGCTTTCAACCGGGACCGCACTATGGCTACACCTTC. Complete variable domain (other parts from reference TRBV7-9 and TRBJ1-2): DTGVSQNPRHKITKRGQNVTFRCDPISEHNRLYWYRQTLGQGPEFLTYFQNEAQLEKSRLLSDRFSAERPKGSFSTLEIQRTEQGDSAMYLCASSFQPGPHYGYTFGSGTRLTVV.

The rearrangement joins TRBV7-2 to TRBJ1-2; D perhaps matches TRBD1 (6 bases). Germline CDR1 reads SGHTA; CDR2 reads FQGNSA. This CDR3 has 14 amino acids. V was cut by 0 bases and J by 4 bases, with 9 bases left in between. The CDR3 loop is CASSLADSSYGYTF. The CDR3 DNA follows: TGTGCCAGCAGCTTAGCGGACAGTAGCTATGGCTACACCTTC.

This clone was counted a few times. The chain is built from TRBV4-1 and TRBJ2-6; D not certain. Trimming stripped 3 bases from V and 0 bases from J, with 6 bases between. Germline loops: CDR1 MGHRA, CDR2 YSYEKL. The CDR3 totals 15 residues. CDR3 amino acids: CASSQRTSGANVLTF. The CDR3 DNA is TGCGCCAGCAGCCAGAGGACCTCTGGGGCCAACGTCCTGACTTTC.

The chain combines TRBV4-3 with TRBJ2-1; 10 nucleotides match TRBD2. Germline-derived CDR1 and CDR2 are LGHNA and YSLEER. The CDR3 has 15 residues. J gave up 5 bases and V 0 bases, and 1 base lay outside the gene matches. CDR3 amino acids: CASSQELAGHNEQFF. CDR3 DNA: TGCGCCAGCAGCCAAGAACTAGCGGGGCACAATGAGCAGTTCTTC.